This TCR beta chain was profiled in a study of blood T cell repertoires in COVID-19. On the study more broadly: The analysed material was cDNA or gDNA that came from T cells, B-cell-depleted T cells, or PBMCs.

Produced via immunoSEQ multiplex PCR; TCRdb's table is partial and in-frame only. The table shows some 150,000 clones, with roughly 90% occurring only once. Germline lookup yields CDR1 MNHEY and CDR2 SVGAGI. The CDR3 runs 14 residues. Trimming cost V 0 bases and J 4 bases, with 9 bases left between them. Participant age was about 18 to 95 years, and participants resided in around 24 US areas. The specimen was PBMCs or T cells enriched from blood (not recorded which). The rearrangement joins TRBV6-5 to TRBJ1-2; D uncertain. The receptor was derived from a woman aged 25 to 39 with acute COVID-19. CDR3: CASSYSKNSYGYTF. Written as DNA, the CDR3 is TGTGCCAGCAGTTACTCGAAAAACAGCTATGGCTACACCTTC.